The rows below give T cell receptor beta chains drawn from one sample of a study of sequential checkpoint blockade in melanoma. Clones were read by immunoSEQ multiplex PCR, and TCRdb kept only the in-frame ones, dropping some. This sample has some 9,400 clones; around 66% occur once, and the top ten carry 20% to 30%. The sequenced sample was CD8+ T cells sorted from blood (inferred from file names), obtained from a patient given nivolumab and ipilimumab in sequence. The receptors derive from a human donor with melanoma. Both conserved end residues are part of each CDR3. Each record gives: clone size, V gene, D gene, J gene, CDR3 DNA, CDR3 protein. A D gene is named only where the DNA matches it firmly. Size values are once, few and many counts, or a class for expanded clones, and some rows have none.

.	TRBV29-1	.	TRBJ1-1	TGCAGCGTTGAAGACGCTGAAGCTTTCTTT	CSVEDAEAFF
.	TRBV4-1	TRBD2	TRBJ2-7	TGCGCCAGCAGCCGACTAGCGGGAGGCCCCTACGAGCAGTACTTC	CASSRLAGGPYEQYF
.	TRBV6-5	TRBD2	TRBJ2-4	TGTGCCAGCAGTTACTCTAGCGGGAGTACACACATTCAGTACTTC	CASSYSSGSTHIQYF
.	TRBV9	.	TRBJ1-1	TGTGCCAGCAGCCCCAGGGGAAACACTGAAGCTTTCTTT	CASSPRGNTEAFF
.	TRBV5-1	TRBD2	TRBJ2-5	TGCGCCAGCAGCTTGGAGGCTAGCGGGAGGGCGGAGACCCAGTACTTC	CASSLEASGRAETQYF
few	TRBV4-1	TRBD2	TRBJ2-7	TGCGCCAGCAGCCAAGGGACTAGCGACCCCTCCTACGAGCAGTACTTC	CASSQGTSDPSYEQYF
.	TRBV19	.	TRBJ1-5	TGTGCCAGTAGTATCCGAGGGGACGGGAGACAGCCCCAGCATTTT	CASSIRGDGRQPQHF
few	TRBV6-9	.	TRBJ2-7	TGTGCCAGCACCCAAGAGGGAGGGGGATCAATCTACGAGCAGTACTTC	CASTQEGGGSIYEQYF
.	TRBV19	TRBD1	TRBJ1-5	TGTGCCAGTAGTGGACAGGGAAGCCAGCCCCAGCATTTT	CASSGQGSQPQHF
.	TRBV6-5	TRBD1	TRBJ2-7	TGTGCCAGCATGGGGACAGGGGCCACCTACGAGCAGTACTTC	CASMGTGATYEQYF
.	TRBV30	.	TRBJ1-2	TGTGCCTGGAGTGTACTGTCAGGGGTTTGGGGCTACACCTTC	CAWSVLSGVWGYTF
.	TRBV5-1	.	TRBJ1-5	TGCGCCAGCAGCCTCACAGGGTTGGGCAATCAGCCCCAGCATTTT	CASSLTGLGNQPQHF
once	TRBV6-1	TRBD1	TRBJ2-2	TGTGCCAGCAGTGAAAGACAGGGGTGGACCGGGGAGCTGTTTTTT	CASSERQGWTGELFF
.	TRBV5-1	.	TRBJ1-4	TGCGCCAGCAGCTCGGACAGCTATAATGAAAAACTGTTTTTT	CASSSDSYNEKLFF
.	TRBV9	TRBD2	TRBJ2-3	TGTGCCAGCAGCGCCCAACTAGCGGGAGGCCAAGATACGCAGTATTTT	CASSAQLAGGQDTQYF
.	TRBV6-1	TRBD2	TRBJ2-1	TGTGCCAGCAGTGAACTAGCGGGGGAGCACAATGAGCAGTTCTTC	CASSELAGEHNEQFF